The rows below give T cell receptor beta chains drawn from one sample of a study of T cells in Graves' hyperthyroidism and ophthalmopathy. TCRdb used MiXCR to reprocess the multiplex PCR reads, holding one entry per CDR3 protein. The sample holds about 620,000 distinct CDR3 sequences, 16% seen once. Sequenced material: blood. The receptors were sampled from a woman aged 30 to 39 with Graves' hyperthyroidism. Each CDR3 is given without its conserved first and last residue.

v_call	j_call	cdr3_length	cdr3_aa
TRBV6-2/TRBV6-3	TRBJ1-1	11	ASSYPGETEAF
TRBV6-2/TRBV6-3	TRBJ2-7	13	ASTPSGPLVSEQY
TRBV20-1	TRBJ2-3	12	SGIGREATDTQY
TRBV18	TRBJ1-2	13	ASSPLRGSGYGYT
TRBV7-9	TRBJ1-6	13	ASSLAGAGGSPLH
TRBV4-3	TRBJ1-4	16	ASSPTGGRGLVKEKLF
TRBV2	TRBJ1-1	13	ASSETGDKDTEAF
TRBV5-1	TRBJ1-4	13	ASSFTGGEDEKLF
TRBV19	TRBJ1-2	12	ASSNDRIGYGYT
TRBV3-1	TRBJ2-7	13	ASSQGSGGYYEQH
TRBV11-2	TRBJ2-7	12	ASSVIAGGYEQY
TRBV5-6	TRBJ2-7	15	ASSARVGTLSSYAQY
TRBV7-2	TRBJ1-1	14	ASSSQLTTGGNEAF
TRBV3-1	TRBJ2-3	17	ASSQGVGLAGGSTDTQY
TRBV5-1	TRBJ2-2	14	ASSSTSGKNTGELF
TRBV12-3/TRBV12-4	TRBJ2-5	11	ASSRTGKETQY
TRBV5-1	TRBJ2-3	13	ASTRRGQITDTQY
TRBV30	TRBJ2-7	9	AWSVGSQQY
TRBV11-2	TRBJ2-7	12	ASSFLGESYEQY